The 10 T cell receptor beta chains presented below share a single source sample, sequenced in a study of blood T cell repertoires in COVID-19. Profiled with immunoSEQ multiplex PCR; TCRdb holds only in-frame clones, not every one. Here the sample spans fewer than 350,000 clones, 81% being singletons. Sequencing used peripheral blood. The receptors derive from a woman aged 55-70 years with active or convalescent COVID-19.

The V call is TRBV12-3 or TRBV12-4, the J call TRBJ1-6; maybe TRBD1 (6 bases). V lost 6 bases and J lost 14, with 11 bases in between. The CDR3 is made up of 11 amino acids. The CDR3 here is CASSPGTSLHF. The CDR3 DNA reads as TGTGCCAGCAGCCCCGGGACATCCCTCCACTTT.

Only one count was recorded for this clone. The sample holds other DNA sequences that translate to the same CDR3. The chain links TRBV7-2 to TRBJ2-1; 8 bases align to TRBD1. CDR1 and CDR2 from the germline V gene are SGHTA and FQGNSA. The CDR3 covers 15 residues. The V and J ends lost 1 base and 5 bases, in that order; junction bases with no gene match: 4. This chain's CDR3 is CASSLVAGGNNEQFF. The CDR3 DNA is TGTGCCAGCAGCTTAGTAGCAGGGGGCAACAATGAGCAGTTCTTC.

This clone appeared once. J is TRBJ2-2 and V is TRBV4-3; 7 bases match TRBD2. Germline V gene sequence: CDR1 LGHNA, CDR2 YSLEER. There are 19 residues in the CDR3. V gave up 0 bases and J gave up 1 base; unmatched junction bases: 11. CDR3 nucleotides: TGCGCCAGCAGCCAAGAACTTACTAGCGATCAAATGAACACCGGGGAGCTGTTTTTT. Its protein is CASSQELTSDQMNTGELFF.

The chain uses TRBV12-3 or TRBV12-4 and TRBJ2-7; tentative D call: TRBD2 (6 bases). CDR3 length: 12 amino acids. Trimming cost V 6 bases and J 2 bases, with 8 bases left between them. CDR3 sequence (DNA): TGTGCCAGCAGCCCGGGAGCCTACGAGCAGTACTTC. It encodes CASSPGAYEQYF.

The J gene is TRBJ1-2, the V gene TRBV14; D is unresolved. V was shortened by 0 bases and J by 4 bases, with 15 bases between the two germline ends. Looked up from germline, CDR1 is SGHDN and CDR2 is FVKESK. The CDR3 contains 16 residues. CDR3: CASSQDSGPAGYGYTF. The DNA for the CDR3 is TGTGCCAGCAGCCAAGATTCGGGCCCAGCGGGCTATGGCTACACCTTC. The full variable domain, with the rest looked up from reference TRBV14 and TRBJ1-2, is EAGVTQFPSHSVIEKGQTVTLRCDPISGHDNLYWYRRVMGKEIKFLLHFVKESKQDESGMPNNRFLAERTGGTYSTLKVQPAELEDSGVYFCASSQDSGPAGYGYTFGSGTRLTVV.

Comments on this clone: The junction does not match germline at one end; this may be a read error. J is TRBJ1-2 and V is TRBV5-4; D is undetermined. The CDR3 length is 9 residues. The germline V gene has CDR1 SGHNT and CDR2 YYREEE (reference sequence). The CDR3 sequence is CASSLVLEF. As DNA, the CDR3 is TGTGCCAGCAGCTTAGTTTTAGAATTC. The full variable domain, completed using reference TRBV5-4 and TRBJ1-2, is ETGVTQSPTHLIKTRGQQVTLRCSSQSGHNTVSWYQQALGQGPQFIFQYYREEENGRGNFPPRFSGLQFPNYSSELNVNALELDDSALYLCASSLVLEFGSGTRLTVV.

This chain uses TRBV6-1 with TRBJ2-5, with D maybe TRBD1 (5 bases). CDR1 and CDR2 (germline): MNHNS, SASEGT. The CDR3 runs to 15 residues. The V end lost 2 bases, the J end lost 4 bases, and 14 bases lay between the germline ends. CDR3 loop: CASSEPPGPGETQYF. In DNA form, the CDR3 reads TGTGCCAGCAGTGAACCCCCAGGGCCTGGAGAGACCCAGTACTTC.

This clone turned up a few times. The V gene is TRBV4-1, the J gene TRBJ2-7; TRBD1 matches at 9 bases. This CDR3 comprises 14 residues. CDR1 MGHRA and CDR2 YSYEKL come from the germline V gene. V dropped 4 bases and J dropped 6; count of bases not matched to a gene: 7. The DNA for the CDR3 is TGCGCCAGCAGCCCGGGACAGGGAGGGGGCGAGCAGTACTTC. Protein: CASSPGQGGGEQYF.

The sample holds one count of this clone. The J gene is TRBJ1-6, the V gene TRBV3-1 (or the pseudogene TRBV3-2); D call uncertain. V was pared by 6 bases and J by 9 bases, with 12 bases between. This CDR3 contains 13 residues. CDR1 and CDR2 (germline): LGHDT, YNNKEL (reference sequence). CDR3 DNA: TGTGCCAGCAGATCCTCACGGGTTTCACCCCTCCACTTT. Its protein product is CASRSSRVSPLHF.

The chain combines TRBV6-6 with TRBJ1-2; a weak D match, TRBD1 (6 bases). Trimming removed 5 bases from V and 1 base from J, with 17 bases in between. This CDR3 is built from 16 residues. Looked up from germline, CDR1 is MNHNY and CDR2 is SVGAGI (reference sequence). CDR3 DNA: TGTGCCAGCAGTGGAAACAGGGAGACGTTTAACTATGGCTACACCTTC. As protein: CASSGNRETFNYGYTF.